This T cell receptor beta chain derives from a study of cytomegalovirus exposure and HLA in healthy donors (TCRdb year 2017). About the full investigation: In an earlier analysis of roughly 590 of the donors, 276 Gb of sequence data and approximately 120 million unique TCR beta sequences from roughly 180 million T cells were reported. An early release that covered more than 550 HLA-typed donors contained approximately 300 gigabases of sequencing data and approximately 85 million unique TCR sequences. Of the 300 to 400 genotyped donors, approximately 83% fell in the genetic ancestry cluster associated with self-reported Caucasian donors. The study was designed to test whether signatures of past pathogen exposure could be identified by cataloging public T cell receptors. Using immunosequencing, the study profiled T cell repertoires from about 620 subjects and related those repertoires to cytomegalovirus serostatus. Along with the approximately 650-subject first cohort, a separate validation cohort of some 130 different subjects was used. To predict cytomegalovirus infection status, the study brought together high-throughput TCR immunosequencing, statistical association of individual TCRs with disease status, and machine learning. A later analysis re-examined previously published TCR beta repertoires from more than 600 donors and added high-resolution HLA genotyping to investigate patterns of TCR occurrence. The later analysis used no new phenotypic data to find candidate immune exposures, relying instead on TCR beta sequences and their occurrence across donors. An earlier analysis of 587 of the donors used high-throughput TCR beta sequencing to judge whether each TCR beta V gene segment behaved as functional or pseudogenic. Donor age, sex, ethnicity and CMV serostatus were compiled together with the repertoire data. Genome-wide SNP genotypes for about 55% of the roughly 670 donors were used in a later genetic analysis, which treated that subset as a discovery cohort. All discovery cohort repertoires had been generated using a single sequencing platform. Both class I and class II loci were covered by HLA typing, at four-digit resolution. The number of typed donors differed by locus: about 620-640 for A, B, C, DRB1 and DQB1; 500 to 550 for DQA1; 600 to 610 for DPA1; and 450 to 480 for DPB1. Because of strong linkage in the cohort, roughly five DR-DQ haplotypes were treated as single units for association and clustering. Across roughly 420 genotyped donors of the cohort, an average of approximately 200,000 unique TCR beta nucleotide sequences per donor were sequenced, and roughly 20% of those sequences were non-productive.

The cohort comprised 670 or so healthy bone marrow donors. Cohort members were all nominally healthy when sampled, although unrecorded immune exposures were likely present. The donor tested CMV seronegative, placing the donor among the 350 or so seronegative members of the cohort. A peripheral blood sample was collected from each donor, and TCR beta sequencing was performed on peripheral blood mononuclear cells. The Qiagen DNeasy Blood Extraction Kit was used to extract genomic DNA from the blood cell samples. Taken from cysteine to phenylalanine, the CDR3 has 15 residues. The read is trimmed to its CDR3 DNA, 45 bases read in frame from base 1. The germline V gene provides CDR1 SGHTA and CDR2 FQGNSA. Between the V and J ends, shortened by 1 base and 0 bases respectively, the junction contains 10 bases. As regards this clone: What this receptor recognizes is not known. Nothing much larger sits one base from this clone, and base qualities are not available.

Library generation was performed with the immunoSEQ multiplex PCR assay. For the multiplex PCR, a mixture combining 60 forward primers for TCR Vbeta segments and 13 reverse primers for TCR Jbeta segments was used. The CDR3 region of rearranged TCR beta genes was amplified from genomic DNA with a multiplex PCR assay. On the Illumina HiSeq System, the amplified TCR beta libraries were sequenced as 87-base-pair reads. The authors' analysis ran thus. In a later analysis, tens of millions of unique TCR beta chains were counted across the 650 to 700 repertoires, and about 9.9 million of these chains were shared by at least two donors. A nearest-neighbor algorithm error-corrected the raw reads and collapsed the reads into unique sequences, merging closely related sequences to remove PCR and sequencing errors. Alignment of CDR3 sequences to IMGT reference sequences was used to assign V, D and J gene segments. For a sequence to be retained, at least a six-nucleotide match to both a V gene segment and a J gene segment was required. Rearrangements were classified as productive when the CDR3 lacked stop codons and remained in frame with V and J, and all other rearrangements were classified as non-productive. Following IMGT convention, CDR3 was defined as the stretch from the second conserved V-encoded cysteine up to the conserved J-encoded phenylalanine. In an earlier analysis of more than 550 of the donors, sequences lacking an unambiguous match to a single V gene segment were excluded. An earlier analysis of roughly 590 of the donors called V segments functional above 56.7% productive rearrangements and segregating when the between-donor standard deviation exceeded 5%. To diagnose cytomegalovirus status from the catalog of TCR beta chain sequences, a statistical classification framework was built. V and J gene assignment, in a later analysis, came from comparing TCR nucleotide sequences with IMGT/GENE-DB human TR gene sequences. In a later analysis, CDR3 sequences and most-parsimonious VDJ recombination scenarios were assigned using the TCRdist pipeline. A later analysis defined each TCR beta chain by its CDR3 amino acid sequence plus V-gene family, and excluded reads lacking a unique V-gene family. To address suspected cross-contamination and a sequencing artifact, a later analysis removed roughly 580 highly shared, low-generation-probability nucleotide sequences. In a later analysis, a clonal expansion index for each public chain was calculated from normalized within-repertoire ranks of inferred template counts. In a later analysis, generation probabilities were computed using a VDJ recombination model fitted to out-of-frame rearrangements, and the results were checked against IGoR. Hypergeometric tests were used in a later analysis to score TCR-TCR, TCR-HLA and TCR-CMV co-occurrence, with a repertoire-size bias correction applied to the TCR pairs. False discovery rates were estimated in a later analysis by permuting HLA or CMV assignments 20 times. In a later analysis, co-occurring TCRs were grouped with DBSCAN, and TCRdist sequence similarity was added when clustering was performed within HLA-allele-positive subsets. Co-occurrence clustering excluded repertoires with fewer than 30,000 or more than 120,000 public chains, plus five with anomalous nucleotide sharing. In its TCRdb copy, this immuneACCESS table keeps in-frame sequences only and misses some clones. Where compared with another copy, unresolved V genes explain less than half of these, and the others have no known cause. V and J calls plus clone size are reproduced from that table; the DNA served to infer D and trimming. The sample table contains approximately 140,000 clones; only one count was recorded for approximately 86% of them. The ten largest clones capture roughly 0.53% of the sample.

What the authors observed across the whole study: The only immune exposure information available for the cohort was CMV serostatus. Because the 87-base-pair reads could not distinguish some IMGT-functional V segments, including TRBV6-2 and TRBV6-3, those segments were excluded. A later analysis associated about 17,000 TCR beta sequences with specific HLA alleles at a false discovery rate of 0.05. Because some donors lacked HLA typing at each locus, the association tests relied only on the typed subset. The authors suggested that the approach could potentially be generalized to other disease states and immunological phenotypes. Most TCR sequences were observed very rarely across donors, whereas some public TCRs were present in many individuals. Strong co-occurrence of HLA alleles, especially DR and DQ, made assigning TCR associations to individual alleles difficult. An association between a missense DCLRE1C variant and V-gene and J-gene trimming of TCR beta chains was found in a later genetic analysis and replicated in an independent cohort. The earlier analysis of about 600 of the donors excluded approximately 17 rarely observed V segments, including chromosome 9 orphons, because counts were too low. A later genetic analysis reported fewer N-insertions in productive TCRs among donors in an Asian-associated ancestry cluster than the roughly 620-donor mean. In a later analysis, HLA-associated TCR beta chains showed more clonal expansion and lower generation probabilities than non-associated chains that were equally common. Roughly uniform sequencing depth across donors was assumed in presence/absence analyses, although this assumption may not hold. The classifier was reported to diagnose cytomegalovirus status with high specificity and sensitivity in both the original cohort and the validation cohort. In the study, some 180 TCR beta chains were listed as associated with cytomegalovirus. A few of the identified cytomegalovirus-associated TCR beta chains were confirmed in vitro to be specific for cytomegalovirus antigens. In this cohort, only TCR beta chains were sequenced, and detectable features were limited by the absence of alpha or paired-chain data. A further reported finding was that TCR beta sequences accurately predicted the HLA-A and HLA-B alleles for most subjects in the first cohort. Several of the top co-occurrence clusters appeared to be linked to parvovirus B19, influenza, CMV and Epstein-Barr virus, according to a later analysis. Linkage disequilibrium might explain the correlated functional status among segregating V segments, but an unknown experimental factor could not be ruled out. A cluster of highly shared sequence variants was judged likely to be a technical artifact of the sequencing pipeline. Most CMV-associated TCR beta chains appeared to be HLA-restricted in a later analysis, and the HLA associations seemed to be driven largely by CMV exposure. In an earlier analysis of more than 500 of the donors, most TCR beta V segments appeared in productive rearrangements about 87% or about 30% of the time, broadly matching IMGT annotations. In a later analysis, the rate of TCR association differed among HLA loci, with DRB1 alleles having the most associated TCRs and HLA-C alleles having the fewest.

The chain couples TRBV7-2 to TRBJ2-7; no D gene can be assigned with confidence. The sample was PBMCs. The TCR was taken from a woman in her forties in good health and CMV-seronegative. At the DNA level, the sequence is TGTGCCAGCAGCTTAGGGGTGGGCCCCTCCTACGAGCAGTACTTC. Its translation reads: CASSLGVGPSYEQYF.